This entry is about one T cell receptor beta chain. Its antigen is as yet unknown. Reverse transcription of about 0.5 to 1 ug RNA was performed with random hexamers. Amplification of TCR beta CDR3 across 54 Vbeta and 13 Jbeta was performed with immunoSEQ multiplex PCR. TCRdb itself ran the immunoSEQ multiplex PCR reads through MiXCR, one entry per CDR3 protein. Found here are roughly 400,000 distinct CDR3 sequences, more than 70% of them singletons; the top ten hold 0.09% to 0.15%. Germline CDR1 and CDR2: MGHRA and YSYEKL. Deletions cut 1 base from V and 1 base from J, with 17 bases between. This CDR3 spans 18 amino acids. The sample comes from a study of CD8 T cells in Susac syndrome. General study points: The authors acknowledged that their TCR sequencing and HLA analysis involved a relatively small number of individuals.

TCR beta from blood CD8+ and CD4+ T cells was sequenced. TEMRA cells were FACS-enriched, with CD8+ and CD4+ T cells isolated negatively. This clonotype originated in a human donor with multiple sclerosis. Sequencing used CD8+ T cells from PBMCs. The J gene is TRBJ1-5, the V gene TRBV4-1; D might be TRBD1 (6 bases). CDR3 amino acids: CASSQVQGSAVSNQPQHF. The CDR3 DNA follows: TGCGCCAGCAGCCAAGTACAGGGTTCGGCAGTGAGCAATCAGCCCCAGCATTTT.